This T cell receptor beta chain was identified in a study of T cells after yellow fever vaccination. The germline V gene encodes CDR1 LNHNV and CDR2 YYDKDF (reference sequence). The ends were cut back, 0 bases at V and 16 bases at J, with 13 bases in the middle. The CDR3 is 13 amino acids. Points from the study as a whole: Reappearance after the booster was seen for most primary-vaccination clones, at 95% to 96% CD4 and around 88% CD8. Weaker, the secondary response had a peak occurring faster, on day 5 versus 15.

Details on this clonotype: The antigen is not known.

Conversion of TCR transcripts into cDNA relied on 5'RACE template switching, which added a universal primer site and UMIs. TCRdb passed the 5' RACE reads through MiXCR, listing each CDR3 protein once. The sample lists about 220,000 distinct CDR3 sequences; roughly 3.3% were seen once. The rearrangement links TRBV15 to TRBJ1-6; tentatively, D is TRBD1 (5 bases). The sequenced sample was CD4+ T cells sorted from PBMCs, obtained 10 days after the yellow fever booster vaccination. This TCR was sampled from a man younger than 35 who received the YFV17D yellow fever vaccine. The CDR3 sequence: CATSRDPGEKLHF. For the CDR3, the DNA is TGTGCCACCAGCAGAGATCCGGGGGAAAAGCTCCACTTT. The entire variable domain, with the rest obtained from reference TRBV15 and TRBJ1-6, is as follows: DAMVIQNPRYQVTQFGKPVTLSCSQTLNHNVMYWYQQKSSQAPKLLFHYYDKDFNNEADTPDNFQSRRPNTSFCFLDIRSPGLGDTAMYLCATSRDPGEKLHFGNGTRLTVT.